Listed below are T cell receptor beta chains from one sample, sequenced in a study of chronic HIV infection and antiretroviral therapy. MiXCR, applied by TCRdb to the 5' RACE reads, yields one record per CDR3 protein. The sample has tens of thousands of distinct CDR3 sequences, more than 7.5% seen once. The sequencing sample was made of peripheral blood. The receptors were gathered from an adult who had HIV and had not received antiretroviral therapy, or was an uninfected healthy control (not recorded which). Both conserved end residues are part of each CDR3. Fields, in order: clone size, J gene, D gene, V gene, CDR3 protein, CDR3 DNA. D genes are given only for firm matches. The size entry is marked missing in some rows and otherwise reads once, few, many or a size class.

>many|TRBJ2-1|.|TRBV9
CASSVESPDPHLSALSLYNEQFF
TGTGCCAGCAGCGTAGAGAGCCCAGATCCCCACCTTAGTGCCCTTTCGTTATACAATGAGCAGTTCTTC
>few|TRBJ2-3|.|TRBV10-3
CAIRDNVPTDTQYF
TGTGCCATCAGAGACAATGTCCCCACAGATACGCAGTATTTT
>many|TRBJ2-3|.|TRBV29-1
CSVGFDTQYF
TGCAGCGTTGGGTTCGATACGCAGTATTTT
>many|TRBJ2-3|.|TRBV29-1
CSAKTASTDTQYF
TGCAGCGCTAAGACAGCCAGCACAGATACGCAGTATTTT
>many|TRBJ2-7|.|TRBV29-1
CSVGPGKYEQYF
TGCAGCGTCGGTCCAGGGAAGTACGAGCAGTACTTC
>.|TRBJ1-5|.|TRBV18
CASSPEQGSGQPQHF
TGTGCCAGCTCACCGGAACAAGGGAGTGGTCAGCCCCAGCATTTT
>many|TRBJ2-5|.|TRBV3-1
CASSQDATAGGLQETQYF
TGTGCCAGCAGCCAAGATGCGACGGCAGGGGGGTTACAAGAGACCCAGTACTTC
>.|TRBJ1-2|.|TRBV6-2/TRBV6-3
CASSYGDYGSYGYTF
TGTGCCAGCAGTTACGGGGACTACGGTTCCTATGGCTACACCTTC
>.|TRBJ1-1|TRBD1|TRBV29-1
CSVEGTGRNTEAFF
TGCAGCGTTGAGGGGACAGGACGGAACACTGAAGCTTTCTTT
>.|TRBJ1-6|.|TRBV7-6
CASSLGGDSPLHF
TGTGCCAGCAGCTTAGGGGGGGATTCACCCCTCCACTTT
>few|TRBJ1-1|.|TRBV12-3/TRBV12-4
CASSSVPSEAFF
TGTGCCAGCAGTTCCGTCCCCTCTGAAGCTTTCTTT
>few|TRBJ2-7|TRBD1|TRBV20-1
CSARGGTGSYEQYF
TGCAGTGCTAGAGGTGGGACAGGATCCTACGAGCAGTACTTC
>many|TRBJ1-4|.|TRBV20-1
CSASDGGQEEKLFF
TGCAGTGCTAGTGATGGGGGGCAGGAGGAAAAACTGTTTTTT
>many|TRBJ2-3|.|TRBV4-3
CASSLQQGGHTDTQYF
TGCGCCAGCAGCCTCCAACAAGGGGGACACACAGATACGCAGTATTTT
>.|TRBJ1-4|.|TRBV10-3
CAIGEGRRLTTNEKLFF
TGTGCCATCGGAGAGGGCAGAAGACTCACAACTAATGAAAAACTGTTTTTT
>many|TRBJ2-1|.|TRBV7-6
CASSLSGYNEQFF
TGTGCCAGCAGCTTATCAGGGTACAATGAGCAGTTCTTC
>medium-sized|TRBJ2-7|.|TRBV25-1
CASSGGRHQGWYEQYF
TGTGCCAGCAGTGGGGGGCGGCACCAGGGATGGTACGAGCAGTACTTC
>many|TRBJ2-2|.|TRBV10-3
CATTAGSGELFF
TGTGCCACCACTGCAGGTTCTGGGGAGCTGTTTTTT
>few|TRBJ2-5|.|TRBV9
CASSATGTTYQETQYF
TGTGCCAGCAGCGCAACAGGGACAACGTACCAAGAGACCCAGTACTTC
>many|TRBJ1-5|TRBD1|TRBV12-3/TRBV12-4
CASSRQGLQPQHF
TGTGCCAGCAGTCGACAGGGCTTGCAGCCCCAGCATTTT
>many|TRBJ2-7|TRBD1|TRBV20-1
CSARAPTGFSYEQYF
TGCAGTGCTAGAGCCCCGACAGGGTTCTCCTACGAGCAGTACTTC
>.|TRBJ1-3|.|TRBV7-2
CASSLERSGNTIYF
TGTGCCAGCAGCTTAGAACGGTCTGGAAACACCATATATTTT
>many|TRBJ1-2|TRBD1|TRBV29-1
CSVRTGYGYTF
TGCAGCGTTCGGACAGGCTATGGCTACACCTTC
>.|TRBJ2-1|TRBD1|TRBV6-4
CASSEGDRASSYNEQFF
TGTGCCAGCAGTGAGGGGGACAGGGCCTCCTCCTACAATGAGCAGTTCTTC
>many|TRBJ2-3|TRBD2|TRBV15
CATSSGTSGSISDTQYF
TGTGCCACCAGCTCCGGGACTAGCGGGAGTATATCAGATACGCAGTATTTT
>medium-sized|TRBJ2-3|TRBD2|TRBV4-2
CASSQERGAGDTQYF
TGTGCCAGCAGCCAAGAGCGGGGGGCCGGAGATACGCAGTATTTT
>many|TRBJ2-3|.|TRBV7-2
CASSFLETDTQYF
TGTGCCAGCAGCTTCCTAGAGACAGATACGCAGTATTTT
>medium-sized|TRBJ2-1|TRBD2|TRBV5-1
CASSLEGLAGYNEQFF
TGCGCCAGCAGCTTGGAGGGACTAGCGGGCTACAATGAGCAGTTCTTC
>many|TRBJ2-7|.|TRBV9
CASSGGGYSYEQYF
TGTGCCAGCAGCGGAGGGGGTTACTCCTACGAGCAGTACTTC
>many|TRBJ2-1|TRBD2|TRBV19
CASSIGRTSGGDEQFF
TGTGCCAGTAGTATAGGTAGGACTAGCGGGGGAGATGAGCAGTTCTTC
>many|TRBJ2-7|.|TRBV6-5
CASSSGTYEQYF
TGTGCCAGCAGCTCGGGGACTTACGAGCAGTACTTC
>.|TRBJ2-1|.|TRBV3-1
CASRSPGTNEQFF
TGTGCCAGCCGCTCCCCCGGGACGAATGAGCAGTTCTTC
>few|TRBJ2-5|TRBD2|TRBV5-5
CASSGLISGTQETQYF
TGTGCCAGCAGCGGGCTAATCAGCGGGACCCAAGAGACCCAGTACTTC
>many|TRBJ2-1|.|TRBV12-3/TRBV12-4
CASSAGTESGNEQFF
TGTGCCAGCAGTGCGGGGACAGAGTCTGGGAATGAGCAGTTCTTC
>many|TRBJ2-4|.|TRBV3-1
CASSRPQGLGKNIQYF
TGTGCCAGCAGCCGACCCCAGGGGTTAGGCAAAAACATTCAGTACTTC
>.|TRBJ2-5|TRBD2|TRBV29-1
CSVASSSGQLYF
TGCAGCGTTGCGAGTTCTAGCGGGCAGCTGTACTTC
>few|TRBJ2-5|.|TRBV10-3
CAISESDAKETQYF
TGTGCCATCAGTGAGTCGGACGCCAAAGAGACCCAGTACTTC
>many|TRBJ2-3|.|TRBV29-1
CSAVPRITMGTDTQYF
TGCAGCGCTGTGCCTAGGATCACTATGGGCACAGATACGCAGTATTTT
>many|TRBJ2-6|.|TRBV5-5
CASSLGQGANVLTF
TGTGCCAGCAGCTTGGGCCAGGGGGCCAACGTCCTGACTTTC
>.|TRBJ2-1|TRBD2|TRBV20-1
CSAGLAGGGGEQFF
TGCAGTGCCGGACTAGCGGGAGGGGGAGGTGAGCAGTTCTTC
>.|TRBJ2-2|TRBD2|TRBV20-1
CSARDLTSGGADTGELFF
TGCAGTGCTAGAGATCTTACTAGCGGGGGGGCCGACACCGGGGAGCTGTTTTTT
>many|TRBJ1-2|.|TRBV20-1
CSARHTKDNYGYTF
TGCAGTGCTAGGCACACTAAGGATAACTATGGCTACACCTTC